The rows below give T cell receptor beta chains drawn from one sample of a study of beta chain features in type 1 diabetes. Using immunoSEQ multiplex PCR, the repertoire was profiled, and TCRdb retains in-frame clones only, with some absent. The sample records roughly 380,000 clones, about 20% being singletons. Sequences were obtained from naive CD4+ T cells from blood. The receptor source for this set is a woman between 18 and 29 years old in good health. Each CDR3 is given with its conserved first and last residue. Rows give clone size only sometimes, using once, few, many, or a class for an expanded clone.

clone_size j_call v_call cdr3_aa
few TRBJ2-2 TRBV13 CASSSRGGSLTGELFF
- TRBJ1-6 TRBV7-2 CASSFLAGRYSPLHF
- TRBJ2-1 TRBV7-9 CASSFPLGVYEQFF
few TRBJ1-5 TRBV6-6 CASRETGGEQPQHF
few TRBJ2-1 TRBV7-9 CASSLGLADYNEQFF
- TRBJ1-1 TRBV19 CASSRDRNTEAFF
- TRBJ2-1 TRBV10-3 CAISASRGGAYNEQFF
few TRBJ2-1 TRBV7-9 CASSPGTGDQYNEQFF
- TRBJ2-5 TRBV5-1 CASSLEPGETQYF
few TRBJ2-1 TRBV30 CAWSVGTGQTNEQFF
- TRBJ2-3 TRBV5-1 CASSPLREGVGTDTQYF
- TRBJ2-2 TRBV18 CASSPDGLAGLNTGELFF
few TRBJ2-7 TRBV6-6 CASRDRRAYEQYF
- TRBJ1-3 TRBV20-1 CSAYGGNTIYF
- TRBJ2-1 TRBV5-1 CASSTRDRENEQFF
few TRBJ1-1 TRBV29-1 CSAARQGGGGTEAFF
- TRBJ2-1 TRBV12-5 CASGWRDFSSYNEQFF
- TRBJ2-2 TRBV12-5 CASGYSGSRELFF
- TRBJ2-1 TRBV4-2 CASSPQGLAGEQFF
few TRBJ1-1 TRBV2 CASTDNGGTAAFF
- TRBJ1-5 TRBV27 CASSRYLGRQPQHF
few TRBJ2-7 TRBV7-9 CASSLAGTGVGEQYF
- TRBJ2-3 TRBV18 CASSPPGAGWHTDTQYF
few TRBJ1-1 TRBV5-1 CASSFRQRGTEAFF
few TRBJ1-2 TRBV7-2 CASSLGGSAGYTF
- TRBJ2-2 TRBV7-3 CASRISGGSNTGELFF
few TRBJ1-2 TRBV9 CASSGTGQGILGYTF
few TRBJ2-7 TRBV25-1 CASSRGRHEQYF
- TRBJ1-2 TRBV4-1 CASSQPRQGFYGYTF
- TRBJ2-5 TRBV30 CAWSSRGRETQYF
few TRBJ1-2 TRBV5-6 CASSLFGTSNYGYTF
- TRBJ2-5 TRBV30 CAWSARTDLTQYF
few TRBJ1-1 TRBV5-1 CASRYLEGASGTEAFF
- TRBJ2-7 TRBV2 CASKLGQGDEQYF
- TRBJ2-5 TRBV7-2 CASSLLAGRGVYF
few TRBJ2-4 TRBV7-2 CASSRLANNIQYF
few TRBJ2-2 TRBV12-5 CASGLRQATGNPGELFF
- TRBJ2-1 TRBV5-1 CASSLIPGDEQFF
once TRBJ1-4 TRBV25-1 CASSAQYRGEKLFF
once TRBJ2-5 TRBV5-6 CASSLVIRGEQETQYF
- TRBJ2-3 TRBV18 CASSSPSTDTQYF
- TRBJ2-7 TRBV5-6 CASSREGYEQYF